These 24 T cell receptor beta chains share one sample of origin, sequenced in a study of cytomegalovirus exposure and HLA in healthy donors. The PCR employed 60 Vbeta primers together with 13 Jbeta primers. The assay was immunoSEQ multiplex PCR, and TCRdb's table has in-frame clones only and misses some. The sample lists about 190,000 clones, just under 80% seen once, with approximately 6% in the top ten. Sequencing used PBMCs. Receptors originate from a woman aged 25 to 39 in good health and CMV-seropositive.

This chain joins TRBV28 and TRBJ2-3; TRBD1 might be the D (6 bases). V was shortened by 6 bases and J by 4 bases, with 17 bases between the two germline ends. CDR1 is MDHEN and CDR2 is SYDVKM in the germline V gene. The CDR3 runs to 15 residues. The CDR3 loop reads CASRGVGQWSDTQYF. CDR3 nucleotide sequence: TGTGCCAGCAGGGGGGTTGGACAGTGGTCAGATACGCAGTATTTT. Based on the CDR3 plus reference TRBV28 and TRBJ2-3, the full variable domain is DVKVTQSSRYLVKRTGEKVFLECVQDMDHENMFWYRQDPGLGLRLIYFSYDVKMKEKGDIPEGYSVSREKKERFSLILESASTNQTSMYLCASRGVGQWSDTQYFGPGTRLTVL.

V usage is TRBV14 and J usage is TRBJ1-5, with 9 bases fitting TRBD1. Germline V gene lookup returns CDR1 SGHDN and CDR2 FVKESK. The trim removed 3 bases at V and 7 bases at J, leaving 10 bases unmatched. The CDR3 extends over 16 amino acids. CDR3 in DNA: TGTGCCAGCAGCCACCCTAGGGACAGGGCCGGGCAGCCCCAGCATTTT. Protein product: CASSHPRDRAGQPQHF.

This chain connects TRBV5-4 to TRBJ2-3; 7 bases are a match to TRBD1. The CDR3 length is 18 residues. With 2 bases clipped from V and 0 bases from J, the junction kept 12 bases outside the gene matches. The V gene's germline CDR1 is SGHNT and CDR2 YYREEE (reference sequence). In nucleotides, the CDR3 is TGTGCCAGCAGCTTTGGCAGGGGGTTAGTCTCTAGCACAGATACGCAGTATTTT. This gives the protein CASSFGRGLVSSTDTQYF.

This chain uses TRBV5-4 with TRBJ1-1, with TRBD1 as a possible D gene (5 bases). The V and J ends lost 0 bases and 0 bases respectively, with 12 bases between them. The CDR3 consists of 16 residues. Germline V lookup: CDR1 SGHNT, CDR2 YYREEE (reference sequence). The CDR3 is CASSLGDYYMNTEAFF. DNA for the CDR3: TGTGCCAGCAGCTTGGGGGACTATTACATGAACACTGAAGCTTTCTTT.

The chain recombines TRBV7-8 with TRBJ2-1; D not certain. CDR1 is SGHVS and CDR2 is FQNEAQ in the germline V gene. V was cut by 2 bases and J by 11 bases, with 7 bases left in between. This CDR3 contains 11 residues. This CDR3 is CASSLKLQQFF. Written as DNA, the CDR3 is TGTGCCAGCAGCTTAAAACTACAGCAGTTCTTC.

The chain combines TRBV7-6 with TRBJ1-1; D is possibly TRBD1 (5 bases). The CDR3 is made up of 14 amino acids. Germline lookup yields CDR1 SGHVS and CDR2 FNYEAQ. V shed 5 bases and J shed 10 bases, with 20 bases lying between them. This chain's CDR3 is CASSELERRRGAFF. CDR3 sequence (DNA): TGTGCCAGCAGCGAACTTGAGCGCCGAAGGGGAGCTTTCTTT.

The chain's CDR3 is CASSWTGTGGSPGELFF. The CDR3 nucleotides read TGTGCCAGCAGCTGGACCGGGACAGGGGGCTCACCCGGGGAGCTGTTTTTT. The rearrangement links TRBV11-2 to TRBJ2-2, with 12 nucleotides matching TRBD1. Germline V gene sequence: CDR1 SGHAT, CDR2 FQNNGV. V was clipped by 4 bases and J by 6 bases; unmatched bases: 9. The CDR3 is 17 residues long.

The chain uses TRBV6-1 and TRBJ2-1; 10 positions match TRBD2. The CDR3 covers 19 residues. After removal of 2 bases from V and 6 bases from J, the junction contained 16 bases not matched to a gene. CDR1 and CDR2 (germline): MNHNS, SASEGT. This chain's CDR3 is CASSEWVVSGTSVPNEQFF. CDR3 nucleotides: TGTGCCAGCAGTGAATGGGTAGTCTCCGGGACTAGCGTTCCCAATGAGCAGTTCTTC.

DNA of the CDR3: TGTGCCAGCAGCCGGCGGGACACCGGGGAGCTGTTTTTT. Residues: CASSRRDTGELFF. The chain has TRBV5-8 and TRBJ2-2; tentative D call: TRBD2 (5 bases). CDR3 size: 13 residues. V lost 4 bases and J lost 3, with 7 bases in between. CDR1 and CDR2 (germline): SGHTS, YDEGEE.

This clone was counted only a few times. The chain links TRBV6-6 to TRBJ1-2; weak D call: TRBD1 (5 bases). The CDR3 totals 15 residues. CDR1 and CDR2 (germline): MNHNY, SVGAGI (reference sequence). The CDR3 protein is CGISPEGLFLRGYTF. In nucleotides, the CDR3 is TGTGGGATTTCCCCAGAGGGACTTTTTCTCCGCGGCTACACCTTC.

The chain is built from TRBV4-2 and TRBJ2-5; 12 bases align to TRBD2. V lost 1 base to trimming and J lost 2 bases; unmatched junction nucleotides: 8. Germline CDR1 is LGHNA and CDR2 is YNFKEQ. This CDR3 spans 18 amino acids. CDR3 region: CASSQGTSGGLYQETQYF. CDR3 bases: TGTGCCAGCAGCCAAGGAACTAGCGGGGGGCTATATCAAGAGACCCAGTACTTC.

The chain couples TRBV10-1 to TRBJ2-2; weak D call: TRBD1 (6 bases). The V gene lost 6 bases and the J gene lost 5 bases, with 19 bases spanning the gap. The CDR3 covers 16 residues. Germline V gene sequence: CDR1 WNHNN, CDR2 SYGVQD (reference sequence). CDR3 protein: CASRVARRGKTGELFF. The DNA of the CDR3 is TGCGCCAGCAGGGTGGCCCGTAGGGGGAAGACCGGGGAGCTGTTTTTT.

This chain links TRBV12-5 with TRBJ2-3, with 10 bases matching TRBD2. Germline-derived CDR1 and CDR2 are LGHNT and FRNRAP. CDR3 length equals 16 residues. V lost 4 bases and J lost 8; bases outside the gene matches: 12. CDR3 sequence: CASGSRTSGGLGTQYF. The CDR3 DNA is TGTGCTAGTGGTTCCCGGACTAGCGGCGGACTGGGTACGCAGTATTTT.

This sequence joins TRBV6-6 and TRBJ1-1; D is possibly TRBD1 (5 bases). Germline lookup yields CDR1 MNHNY and CDR2 SVGAGI (reference sequence). V lost 11 bases, J lost 5 bases, and 21 bases lay in between. The CDR3 is made up of 14 amino acids. As DNA, the CDR3 is TGTGCCGCTTGTTGGGGCCAGGTAAGGACTGAAGCTTTCTTT. It yields the protein CAACWGQVRTEAFF.

This clone was recorded only once. The chain couples TRBV27 to TRBJ2-7, with 10 bases identical to TRBD2. CDR3 length: 14 residues. J lost 2 bases, V lost 5 bases, and 3 bases had no gene match. The germline V gene encodes CDR1 MNHEY and CDR2 SMNVEV (reference sequence). The CDR3 DNA reads TGTGCCAGCAGTCGGACTAGCGGTACCTACGAGCAGTACTTC. This encodes CASSRTSGTYEQYF.

Only a few counts were recorded for this clone. This chain joins TRBV5-1 and TRBJ2-5; 10 bases match TRBD2. With V trimmed by 4 bases and J by 5 bases, 5 bases remained unmatched. CDR1 SGHRS and CDR2 YFSETQ come from the germline V gene. The CDR3 covers 14 residues. The CDR3 DNA reads as TGCGCCAGCAGCGTTAGCGGGAGGCACGAGACCCAGTACTTC. Translated: CASSVSGRHETQYF. The full variable domain, in which reference TRBV5-1 and TRBJ2-5 provide the parts outside the CDR3, is KAGVTQTPRYLIKTRGQQVTLSCSPISGHRSVSWYQQTPGQGLQFLFEYFSETQRNKGNFPGRFSGRQFSNSRSEMNVSTLELGDSALYLCASSVSGRHETQYFGPGTRLLVL.

J is TRBJ2-3 and V is TRBV9; TRBD2 matches 7 bases. J gave up 5 bases and V 3 bases, and 15 bases lay outside the gene matches. From germline, CDR1 is SGDLS and CDR2 YYNGEE. CDR3 length: 17 residues. Here the CDR3 DNA reads TGTGCCAGCAGCGGCAAACCGGGAACGGGGGGTTTAGATACGCAGTATTTT. It yields the protein CASSGKPGTGGLDTQYF.

The chain couples TRBV25-1 to TRBJ2-1, with TRBD2 matching 9 bases. Trimming cost V 4 bases and J 0 bases; bases outside gene matches: 4. Germline CDR1 is MGHDK and CDR2 is SYGVNS. This CDR3 is built from 16 residues. Here the CDR3 reads CASSVLSGSSYNEQFF. The CDR3 DNA reads as TGTGCCAGCAGTGTTCTTAGCGGGAGCTCCTACAATGAGCAGTTCTTC.

V gene TRBV7-2 combines with J gene TRBJ2-3, with 10 bases matching TRBD2. The germline V gene encodes CDR1 SGHTA and CDR2 FQGNSA. There are 16 residues in the CDR3. After removal of 2 bases from V and 4 bases from J, the junction contained 6 bases not matched to a gene. CDR3 loop: CASSLSSGSRADTQYF. The DNA for the CDR3 is TGTGCCAGCAGCTTATCTAGCGGGAGCAGGGCAGATACGCAGTATTTT. The variable domain in full, with the rest retrieved from reference TRBV7-2 and TRBJ2-3, is GAGVSQSPSNKVTEKGKDVELRCDPISGHTALYWYRQSLGQGLEFLIYFQGNSAPDKSGLPSDRFSAERTGGSVSTLTIQRTQQEDSAVYLCASSLSSGSRADTQYFGPGTRLTVL.

The chain carries TRBV28 and TRBJ2-3, with TRBD2 identical over 8 bases. The V gene end was trimmed by 6 bases and the J gene end by 7 bases; junction bases not matched to a gene: 6. In germline, CDR1 is MDHEN, CDR2 SYDVKM. The CDR3 length is 13 residues. CDR3 amino acids: CASRPTSANTQYF. The CDR3 DNA follows: TGTGCCAGCAGACCGACTAGCGCGAATACGCAGTATTTT.

The chain uses TRBV5-6 and TRBJ1-3; 8 bases fit TRBD1. Germline loops: CDR1 SGHDT, CDR2 YYEEEE. The CDR3 is made up of 18 amino acids. The V and J ends lost 2 bases and 0 bases, in that order; junction bases with no gene match: 10. CDR3 DNA sequence: TGTGCCAGCAGCTTCCCCCAGGGGGCCGGAATCTCTGGAAACACCATATATTTT. Protein product: CASSFPQGAGISGNTIYF.

This clone was found once. This chain joins TRBV6-5 and TRBJ2-1; 8 bases map to TRBD2. The CDR3 sequence is 12 residues long. V gave up 7 bases and J gave up 9 bases; unmatched junction bases: 5. The germline CDR1 and CDR2 sequences are MNHEY and SVGAGI. DNA of the CDR3: TGTGCCAGCACCCGCACTAGCGGTGAGCAGTTCTTC. Translation: CASTRTSGEQFF.

V and J are TRBV5-6 and TRBJ2-1; 13 bases map to TRBD2. Germline V gives CDR1 SGHDT, CDR2 YYEEEE. Trimming cost V 2 bases and J 6 bases; bases outside gene matches: 8. The length of the CDR3 is 17 residues. CDR3 nucleotide sequence: TGTGCCAGCAGCTTTCGGACTAGCGGGAGTCGGCTCAATGAGCAGTTCTTC. Amino acids: CASSFRTSGSRLNEQFF.

The chain employs TRBV7-6 and TRBJ2-2, with 7 nucleotides matching TRBD1. The germline V gene has CDR1 SGHVS and CDR2 FNYEAQ. J was trimmed by 4 bases and V by 5 bases; bases with no gene match: 10. This CDR3 is 16 amino acids long. The CDR3 bases are TGTGCCAGCAGCCGCAACAGACAGGGTGGCACCGGGGAGCTGTTTTTT. As protein: CASSRNRQGGTGELFF.